A single sample is the source of the 14 T cell receptor beta chains below, sequenced in a study of cytomegalovirus exposure and HLA in healthy donors. PCR was performed using 60 Vbeta and 13 Jbeta primers. Repertoires were generated with immunoSEQ multiplex PCR, while TCRdb's copy carries only in-frame clones and drops some. The data hold 90,000 to 120,000 clones, with approximately 79% observed a single time. The sequenced sample was PBMCs. The receptor set was obtained from a woman aged 40 to 50 in good health and CMV-seropositive.

This chain connects TRBV5-1 to TRBJ2-1; 13 bases fit TRBD2. The CDR3 runs 14 residues. V gave up 8 bases and J gave up 5 bases; unmatched junction bases: 4. Germline CDR1 reads SGHRS; CDR2 reads YFSETQ. This CDR3 reads CASQLAGGNNEQFF. CDR3 sequence (DNA): TGCGCCAGTCAACTAGCGGGGGGGAACAATGAGCAGTTCTTC.

The rearrangement joins TRBV7-8 to TRBJ2-2; no firm D call. The CDR3 length is 13 residues. CDR1 is SGHVS, CDR2 FQNEAQ, per germline. V lost 1 base and J lost 13, with 13 bases in between. CDR3 loop: CASSLVAAKMLFF. Here the CDR3 DNA reads TGTGCCAGCAGCTTAGTGGCGGCCAAGATGCTGTTTTTT.

The chain employs TRBV27 and TRBJ1-5; the match to TRBD1 covers 9 bases. Germline CDR1 is MNHEY and CDR2 is SMNVEV (reference sequence). CDR3 length equals 14 residues. The J segment lost 5 bases and the V segment lost 6 bases, leaving 5 bases of the junction unmatched. This chain's CDR3 is CASSRDREYQPQHF. The CDR3 nucleotides read TGTGCCAGCAGCCGGGACAGGGAGTATCAGCCCCAGCATTTT.

The chain carries TRBV2 and TRBJ1-6; D possibly corresponds to TRBD1 (5 bases). V dropped 6 bases and J dropped 2 bases, with 8 bases sitting between them. This CDR3 is built from 14 residues. CDR1 and CDR2 (germline): SNHLY, FYNNEI. The CDR3 bases are TGTGCCAGCAGCAGGGAACCCTATAATTCACCCCTCCACTTT. Translating it yields CASSREPYNSPLHF.

This clone showed up just a few times. CDR3 in DNA: TGTGCCAGCAGCTTAGCGTTAGGGACAGGGCAAGAGACCCAGTACTTC. Its protein product is CASSLALGTGQETQYF. The chain joins TRBV7-2 to TRBJ2-5; TRBD1 agrees at 9 bases. Per the germline V gene, CDR1 is SGHTA and CDR2 is FQGNSA. The V and J ends lost 0 bases and 2 bases, in that order; junction bases with no gene match: 4. This CDR3 comprises 16 residues.

The chain joins TRBV30 to TRBJ2-5; weak D call: TRBD2 (5 bases). CDR1 is GTSNPN, CDR2 SVGIG, per germline (reference sequence). V dropped 2 bases and J dropped 5 bases, with 6 bases sitting between them. The CDR3 totals 11 residues. CDR3 residues: CAWSREETQYF. CDR3 DNA: TGTGCCTGGAGTAGGGAGGAGACCCAGTACTTC.

V and J are TRBV6-5 and TRBJ1-6, with 7 bases that match TRBD1. Germline assignment: CDR1 MNHEY and CDR2 SVGAGI. This CDR3 contains 15 residues. V shed 5 bases and J 5 bases; nucleotides not matched to a gene: 6. Written as DNA, the CDR3 is TGTGCCAGCAGTCCCGACAGGGACGATAATTCACCCCTCCACTTT. Encoded protein: CASSPDRDDNSPLHF.

This clone has more than one count but fewer than ten. This rearrangement joins TRBV4-1 to TRBJ1-4; 7 nucleotides align to TRBD1. In germline, CDR1 is MGHRA, CDR2 YSYEKL. This CDR3 spans 17 amino acids. The trim removed 5 bases at V and 5 bases at J, leaving 14 bases unmatched. This CDR3 is CASSFRLAGGGNEKLFF. The CDR3 DNA follows: TGCGCCAGCAGCTTCAGGCTCGCAGGGGGTGGGAATGAAAAACTGTTTTTT.

The sample holds a few counts of this clone. The chain uses TRBV5-1 and TRBJ1-6, with 7 bases aligning to TRBD1. Germline CDR1 is SGHRS and CDR2 is YFSETQ. Losses at the gene ends were 3 bases for V and 8 bases for J; bases not matched to a gene: 5. The CDR3 contains 14 residues. The CDR3 nucleotides are TGCGCCAGCAGCTCCGACAGGGAGTATTCACCCCTCCACTTT. The encoded protein is CASSSDREYSPLHF.

This clone was seen more than once but under ten times. This chain connects TRBV6-5 to TRBJ2-7; D might be TRBD2 (6 bases). Looked up from germline, CDR1 is MNHEY and CDR2 is SVGAGI. Trimming removed 8 bases at V and 0 bases at J, with 17 bases between. CDR3 length: 15 amino acids. This chain's CDR3 is CASAKAGLSSYEQYF. The CDR3 DNA reads TGTGCCAGCGCCAAAGCGGGCCTTAGCTCCTACGAGCAGTACTTC.

This sequence joins TRBV25-1 and TRBJ2-3; 8 bases agree with TRBD1. Germline loops: CDR1 MGHDK, CDR2 SYGVNS. The CDR3 has 15 residues. The trim removed 3 bases at V and 4 bases at J, leaving 6 bases unmatched. CDR3 nucleotides: TGTGCCAGCAGTGACAGGGGGCGTATCTCAGATACGCAGTATTTT. Amino acids: CASSDRGRISDTQYF.

The chain employs TRBV27 and TRBJ1-6; D unclear. The length of the CDR3 is 14 residues. Germline-derived CDR1 and CDR2 are MNHEY and SMNVEV (reference sequence). V was shortened by 8 bases and J by 7 bases, with 15 bases between the two germline ends. The CDR3 reads CASGRNSGNSPLHF. DNA of the CDR3: TGTGCCAGCGGGAGGAACAGCGGAAATTCACCCCTCCACTTT.

The CDR3 region has the DNA TGCGCCAGCAGTGTTACACTAACCTACGAGCAGTACTTC. Translation gives CASSVTLTYEQYF. The chain carries TRBV10-2 and TRBJ2-7; D not resolved. Germline V gene lookup returns CDR1 WSHSY and CDR2 SAAADI. Trimming removed 4 bases from V and 2 bases from J, with 9 bases in between. The CDR3 covers 13 residues.

The chain combines TRBV11-2 with TRBJ2-3, with 11 bases that match TRBD2. Trimming took 2 bases from V and 2 from J; bases not matched to a gene: 12. The CDR3 sequence is 19 residues long. Germline V gene lookup returns CDR1 SGHAT and CDR2 FQNNGV. The CDR3 DNA is TGTGCCAGCAGCTTATTTCCTGTGCTAGCGGGGGGATACACAGATACGCAGTATTTT. Translated: CASSLFPVLAGGYTDTQYF.